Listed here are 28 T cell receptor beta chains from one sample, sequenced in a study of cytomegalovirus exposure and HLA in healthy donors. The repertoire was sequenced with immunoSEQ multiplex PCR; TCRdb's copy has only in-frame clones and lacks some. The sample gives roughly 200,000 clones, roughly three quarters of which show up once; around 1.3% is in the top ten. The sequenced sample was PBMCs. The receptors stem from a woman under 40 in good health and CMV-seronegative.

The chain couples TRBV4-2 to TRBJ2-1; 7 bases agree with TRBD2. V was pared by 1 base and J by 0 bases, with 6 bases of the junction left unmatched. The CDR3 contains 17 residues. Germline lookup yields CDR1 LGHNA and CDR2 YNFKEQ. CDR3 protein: CASSQVGGGSSYNEQFF. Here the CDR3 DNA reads TGTGCCAGCAGCCAAGTCGGCGGGGGAAGCTCCTACAATGAGCAGTTCTTC.

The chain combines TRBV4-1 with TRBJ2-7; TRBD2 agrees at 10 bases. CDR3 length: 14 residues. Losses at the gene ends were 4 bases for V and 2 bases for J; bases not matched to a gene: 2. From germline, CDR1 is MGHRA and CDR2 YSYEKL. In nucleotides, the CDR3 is TGCGCCAGCAGCCGTAGCGGGGGGACCTACGAGCAGTACTTC. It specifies CASSRSGGTYEQYF.

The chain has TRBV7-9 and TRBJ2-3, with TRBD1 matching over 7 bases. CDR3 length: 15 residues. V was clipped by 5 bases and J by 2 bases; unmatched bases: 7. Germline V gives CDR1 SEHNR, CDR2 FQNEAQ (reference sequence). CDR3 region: CASSPTGANTDTQYF. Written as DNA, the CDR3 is TGTGCCAGCAGCCCTACAGGGGCAAACACAGATACGCAGTATTTT. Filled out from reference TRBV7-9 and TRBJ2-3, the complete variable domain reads DTGVSQNPRHKITKRGQNVTFRCDPISEHNRLYWYRQTLGQGPEFLTYFQNEAQLEKSRLLSDRFSAERPKGSFSTLEIQRTEQGDSAMYLCASSPTGANTDTQYFGPGTRLTVL.

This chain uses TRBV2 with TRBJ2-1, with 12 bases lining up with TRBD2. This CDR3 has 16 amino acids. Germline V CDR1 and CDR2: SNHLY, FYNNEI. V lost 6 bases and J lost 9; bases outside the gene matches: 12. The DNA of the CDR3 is TGTGCCAGCAGCGAGCCCCGACTAGCGGGGGATGGTGAGCAGTTCTTC. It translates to CASSEPRLAGDGEQFF. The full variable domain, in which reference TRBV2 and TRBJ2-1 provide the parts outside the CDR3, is EPEVTQTPSHQVTQMGQEVILRCVPISNHLYFYWYRQILGQKVEFLVSFYNNEISEKSEIFDDQFSVERPDGSNFTLKIRSTKLEDSAMYFCASSEPRLAGDGEQFFGPGTRLTVL.

DNA of the CDR3: TGTGCCAGCAGCTTGGGACAGGGGACAACTGGGGCCAACGTCCTGACTTTC. Translation gives CASSLGQGTTGANVLTF. This chain links TRBV5-4 with TRBJ2-6; TRBD1 matches 8 bases. This CDR3 has 17 amino acids. The ends lost 0 bases at V and 2 bases at J; junction bases unmatched: 4. Germline assignment: CDR1 SGHNT and CDR2 YYREEE (reference sequence).

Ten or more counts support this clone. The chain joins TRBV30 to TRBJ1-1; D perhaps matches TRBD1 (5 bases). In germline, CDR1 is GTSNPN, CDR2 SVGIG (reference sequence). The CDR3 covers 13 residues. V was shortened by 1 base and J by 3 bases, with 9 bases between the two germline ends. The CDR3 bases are TGTGCCTGGAGTGAGGCAGGGCACACTGAAGCTTTCTTT. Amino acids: CAWSEAGHTEAFF.

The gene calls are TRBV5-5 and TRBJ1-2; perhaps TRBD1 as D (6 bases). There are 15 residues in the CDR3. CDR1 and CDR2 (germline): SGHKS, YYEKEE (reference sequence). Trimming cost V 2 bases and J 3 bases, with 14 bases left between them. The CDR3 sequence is CASSFGTFGDYGYTF. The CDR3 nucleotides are TGTGCCAGCAGCTTCGGGACATTTGGAGACTATGGCTACACCTTC.

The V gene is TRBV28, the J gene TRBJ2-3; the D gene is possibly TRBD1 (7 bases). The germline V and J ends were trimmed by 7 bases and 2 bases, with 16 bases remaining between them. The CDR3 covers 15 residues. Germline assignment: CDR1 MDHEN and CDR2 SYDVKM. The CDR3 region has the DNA TGTGCCAGCAAAGGAGGGGGCCACCCCACAGATACGCAGTATTTT. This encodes CASKGGGHPTDTQYF.

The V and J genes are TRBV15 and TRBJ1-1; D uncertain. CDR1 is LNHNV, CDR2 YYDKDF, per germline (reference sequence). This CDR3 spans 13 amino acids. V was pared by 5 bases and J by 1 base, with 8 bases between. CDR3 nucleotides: TGTGCCACCAGCTCAGAAAAGAACACTGAAGCTTTCTTT. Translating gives CATSSEKNTEAFF. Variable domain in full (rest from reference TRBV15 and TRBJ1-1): DAMVIQNPRYQVTQFGKPVTLSCSQTLNHNVMYWYQQKSSQAPKLLFHYYDKDFNNEADTPDNFQSRRPNTSFCFLDIRSPGLGDTAMYLCATSSEKNTEAFFGQGTRLTVV.

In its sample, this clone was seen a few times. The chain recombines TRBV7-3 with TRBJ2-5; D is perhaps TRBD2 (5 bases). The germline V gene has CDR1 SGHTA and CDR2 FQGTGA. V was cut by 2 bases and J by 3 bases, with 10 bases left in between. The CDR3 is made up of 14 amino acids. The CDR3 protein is CASSLSGIKETQYF. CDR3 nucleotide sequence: TGTGCCAGCAGCTTATCGGGGATAAAAGAGACCCAGTACTTC.

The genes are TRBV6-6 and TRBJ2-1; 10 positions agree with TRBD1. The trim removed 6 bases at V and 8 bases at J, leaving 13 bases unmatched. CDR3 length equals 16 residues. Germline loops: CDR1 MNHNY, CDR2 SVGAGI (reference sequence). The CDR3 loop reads CASSPSRQGANDEQFF. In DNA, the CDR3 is TGTGCCAGCAGCCCCTCCCGACAGGGGGCAAACGATGAGCAGTTCTTC.

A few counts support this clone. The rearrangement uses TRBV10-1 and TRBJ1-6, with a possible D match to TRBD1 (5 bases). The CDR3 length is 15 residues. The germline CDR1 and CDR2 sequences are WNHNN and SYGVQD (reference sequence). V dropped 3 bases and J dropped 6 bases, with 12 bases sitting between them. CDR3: CASSEDSNSNSPLHF. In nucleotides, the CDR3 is TGCGCCAGCAGTGAAGACAGCAATTCTAATTCACCCCTCCACTTT.

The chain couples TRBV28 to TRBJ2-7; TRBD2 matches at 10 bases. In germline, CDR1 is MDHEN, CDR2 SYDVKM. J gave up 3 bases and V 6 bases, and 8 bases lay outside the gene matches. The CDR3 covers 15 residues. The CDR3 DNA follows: TGTGCCAGCAGCCCCTTCGGACTAGCGGACTACGAGCAGTACTTC. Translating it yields CASSPFGLADYEQYF. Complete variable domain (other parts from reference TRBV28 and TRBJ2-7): DVKVTQSSRYLVKRTGEKVFLECVQDMDHENMFWYRQDPGLGLRLIYFSYDVKMKEKGDIPEGYSVSREKKERFSLILESASTNQTSMYLCASSPFGLADYEQYFGPGTRLTVT.

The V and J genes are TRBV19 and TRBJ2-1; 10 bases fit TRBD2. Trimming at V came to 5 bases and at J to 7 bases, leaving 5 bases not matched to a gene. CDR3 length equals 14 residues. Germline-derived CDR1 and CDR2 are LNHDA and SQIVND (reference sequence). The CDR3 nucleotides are TGTGCCAGTAGTTCTAGCGGGAGTGAGAATGAGCAGTTCTTC. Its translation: CASSSSGSENEQFF.

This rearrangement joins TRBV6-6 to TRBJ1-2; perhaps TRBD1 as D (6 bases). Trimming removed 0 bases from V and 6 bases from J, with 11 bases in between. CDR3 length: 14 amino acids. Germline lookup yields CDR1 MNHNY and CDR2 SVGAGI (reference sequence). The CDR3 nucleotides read TGTGCCAGCAGTTACTCGGAGACAGGAGATGGCTACACCTTC. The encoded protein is CASSYSETGDGYTF.

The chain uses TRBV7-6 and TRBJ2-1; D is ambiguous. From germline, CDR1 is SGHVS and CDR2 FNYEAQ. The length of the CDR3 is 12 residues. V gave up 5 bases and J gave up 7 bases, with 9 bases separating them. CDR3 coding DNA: TGTGCCAGCAGCGCCGCGGCAAATGAGCAGTTCTTC. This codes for CASSAAANEQFF.

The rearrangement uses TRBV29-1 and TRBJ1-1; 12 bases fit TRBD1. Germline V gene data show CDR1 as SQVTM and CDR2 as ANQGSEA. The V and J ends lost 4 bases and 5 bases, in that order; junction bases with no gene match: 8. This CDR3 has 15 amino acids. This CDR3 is CSVGGTGGARTEAFF. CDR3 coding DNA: TGCAGCGTTGGGGGGACAGGGGGCGCGAGGACTGAAGCTTTCTTT.

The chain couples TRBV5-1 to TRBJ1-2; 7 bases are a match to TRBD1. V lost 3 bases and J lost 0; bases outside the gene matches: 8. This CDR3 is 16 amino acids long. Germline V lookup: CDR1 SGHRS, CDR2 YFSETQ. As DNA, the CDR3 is TGCGCCAGCAGCTGGGGACAGCCTATAACTAACTATGGCTACACCTTC. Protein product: CASSWGQPITNYGYTF.

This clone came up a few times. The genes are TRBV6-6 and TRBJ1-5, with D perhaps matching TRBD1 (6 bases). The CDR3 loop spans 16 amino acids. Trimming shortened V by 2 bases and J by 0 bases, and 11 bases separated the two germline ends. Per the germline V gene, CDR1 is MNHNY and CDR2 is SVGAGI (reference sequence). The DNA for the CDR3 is TGTGCCAGCAGTTACCGGGACACTAATAGCAATCAGCCCCAGCATTTT. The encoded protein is CASSYRDTNSNQPQHF.

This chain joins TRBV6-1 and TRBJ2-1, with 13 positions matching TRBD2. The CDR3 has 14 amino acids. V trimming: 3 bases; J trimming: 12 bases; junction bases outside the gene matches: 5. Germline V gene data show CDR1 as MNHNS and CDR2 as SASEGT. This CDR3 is CASSDGTSGVLQFF. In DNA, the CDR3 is TGTGCCAGCAGTGATGGGACTAGCGGGGTCTTGCAGTTCTTC.

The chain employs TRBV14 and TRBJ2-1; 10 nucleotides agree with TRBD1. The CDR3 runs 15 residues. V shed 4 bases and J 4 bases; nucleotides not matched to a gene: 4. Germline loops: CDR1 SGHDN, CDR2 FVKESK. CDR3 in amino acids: CASSPWDRGYNEQFF. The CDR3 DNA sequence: TGTGCCAGCAGCCCATGGGACAGGGGATACAATGAGCAGTTCTTC.

The CDR3 here is CASSYFGQNTEAFF. CDR3 nucleotides: TGTGCCAGCAGTTACTTCGGACAGAACACTGAAGCTTTCTTT. V is TRBV6-5 and J is TRBJ1-1, with D perhaps TRBD1 (5 bases). V gave up 1 base and J gave up 1 base, with 7 bases separating them. The CDR3 contains 14 residues. Germline CDR1 is MNHEY and CDR2 is SVGAGI.

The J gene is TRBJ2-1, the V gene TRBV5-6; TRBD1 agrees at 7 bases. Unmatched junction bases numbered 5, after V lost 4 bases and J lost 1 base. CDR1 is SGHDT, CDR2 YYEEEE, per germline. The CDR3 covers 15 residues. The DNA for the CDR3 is TGTGCCAGCAGCGTGGGACAGAGATCCTACAATGAGCAGTTCTTC. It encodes CASSVGQRSYNEQFF.

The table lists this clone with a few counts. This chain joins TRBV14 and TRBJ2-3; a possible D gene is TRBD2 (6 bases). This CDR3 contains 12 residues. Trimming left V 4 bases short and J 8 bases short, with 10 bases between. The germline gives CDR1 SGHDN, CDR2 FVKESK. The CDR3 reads CASSPTEGTQYF. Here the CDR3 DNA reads TGTGCCAGCAGCCCCACGGAGGGTACGCAGTATTTT.

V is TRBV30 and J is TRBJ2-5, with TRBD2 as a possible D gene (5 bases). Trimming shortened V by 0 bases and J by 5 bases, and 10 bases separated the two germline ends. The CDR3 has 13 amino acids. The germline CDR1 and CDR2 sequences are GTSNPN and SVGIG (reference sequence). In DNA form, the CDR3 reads TGTGCCTGGAGTGTAGGGAGACGGGAGACCCAGTACTTC. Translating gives CAWSVGRRETQYF.

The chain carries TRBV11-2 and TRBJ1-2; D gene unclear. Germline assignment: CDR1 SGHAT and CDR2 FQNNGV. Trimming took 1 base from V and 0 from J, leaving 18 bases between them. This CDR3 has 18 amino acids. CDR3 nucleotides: TGTGCCAGCAGCTTAGTTGGGTCGGGTCGAAGAGCTAACTATGGCTACACCTTC. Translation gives CASSLVGSGRRANYGYTF.

CDR3 DNA sequence: TGTGCCAGCAGCTTGGACGGGACAGGGGTCGGGGGCACTGAAGCTTTCTTT. This translates into CASSLDGTGVGGTEAFF. This chain uses TRBV5-8 with TRBJ1-1, with 10 bases aligning to TRBD1. Germline loops: CDR1 SGHTS, CDR2 YDEGEE. V was pared by 0 bases and J by 4 bases, with 9 bases of the junction left unmatched. The CDR3 has 17 residues.

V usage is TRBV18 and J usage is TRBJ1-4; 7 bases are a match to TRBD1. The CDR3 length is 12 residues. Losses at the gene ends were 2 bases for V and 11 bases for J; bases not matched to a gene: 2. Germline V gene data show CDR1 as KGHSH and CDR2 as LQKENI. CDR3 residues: CASSPTRGKLFF. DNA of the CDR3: TGTGCCAGCTCACCAACCAGGGGGAAACTGTTTTTT.